The clone carrying this T cell receptor (beta chain) occurred many times. Its antigen remains unknown. Per the germline V gene, CDR1 is ENHRY and CDR2 is SYGVKD. The CDR3 runs to 17 residues. Trimming cost V 4 bases and J 0 bases; bases outside gene matches: 6. These data originate in a study of CD8+CD57+ T cells in acquired aplastic anemia. Overall study context: Sorted CD4+ plus CD8+ cells gave DNA averaging about 3 ug. Study-level points and caveats: CD8+ Simpson's diversity did not differ significantly between patients and controls.

Patients picked for sequencing had shown CD8+CD57+ cell expansion detected by flow cytometry. No therapy was given to patients before blood sampling. Genomic DNA, the template, was used for profiling of the TCR beta VDJ and CDR3. From the reads, TCRdb called clonotypes with MiXCR, one entry per CDR3 protein. The sample contains over 250,000 distinct CDR3 sequences, approximately 60% of which appear only once. The receptor's source is a human donor with aplastic anemia. The chain carries TRBV10-3 and TRBJ2-3; 11 nucleotides align to TRBD1. The sample was sorted CD4+, CD8+, or CD8+CD57+ T cells (not recorded which) from PBMCs. Here the CDR3 DNA reads TGTGCCATCAGTGGGACAGGGGGCACCCCTAGCACAGATACGCAGTATTTT. It translates to CAISGTGGTPSTDTQYF.